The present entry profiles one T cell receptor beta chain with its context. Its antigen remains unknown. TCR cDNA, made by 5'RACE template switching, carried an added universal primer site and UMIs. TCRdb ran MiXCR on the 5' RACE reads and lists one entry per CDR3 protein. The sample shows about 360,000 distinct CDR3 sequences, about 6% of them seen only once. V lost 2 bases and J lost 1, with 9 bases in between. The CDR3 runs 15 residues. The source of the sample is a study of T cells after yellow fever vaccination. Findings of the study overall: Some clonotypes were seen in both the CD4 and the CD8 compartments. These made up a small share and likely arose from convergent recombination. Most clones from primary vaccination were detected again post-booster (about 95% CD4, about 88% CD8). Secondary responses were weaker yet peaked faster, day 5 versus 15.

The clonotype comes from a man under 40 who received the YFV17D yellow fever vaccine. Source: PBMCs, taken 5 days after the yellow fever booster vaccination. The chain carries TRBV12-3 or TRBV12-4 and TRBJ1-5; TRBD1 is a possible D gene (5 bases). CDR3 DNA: TGTGCCAGCAGTTTACAATGGGACAGCAATCAGCCCCAGCATTTT. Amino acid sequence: CASSLQWDSNQPQHF.